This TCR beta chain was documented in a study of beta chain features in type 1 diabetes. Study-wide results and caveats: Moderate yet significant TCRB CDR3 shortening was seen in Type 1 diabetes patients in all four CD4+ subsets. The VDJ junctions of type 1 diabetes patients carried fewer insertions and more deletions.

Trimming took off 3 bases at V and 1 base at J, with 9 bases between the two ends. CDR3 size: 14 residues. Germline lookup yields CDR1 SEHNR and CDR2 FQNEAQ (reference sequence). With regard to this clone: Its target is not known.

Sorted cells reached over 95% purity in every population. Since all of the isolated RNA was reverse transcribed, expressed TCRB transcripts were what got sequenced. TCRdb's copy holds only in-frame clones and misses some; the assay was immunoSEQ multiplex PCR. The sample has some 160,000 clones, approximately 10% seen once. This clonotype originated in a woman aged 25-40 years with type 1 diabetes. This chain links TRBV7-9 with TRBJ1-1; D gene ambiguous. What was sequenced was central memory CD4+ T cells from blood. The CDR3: CASSFPPENTEAFF. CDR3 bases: TGTGCCAGCAGCTTCCCTCCAGAGAACACTGAAGCTTTCTTT.